This T cell receptor beta chain stems from a study of blood T cell repertoires in COVID-19. Looking at the study overall: Acute and convalescent COVID-19 samples came from the United States, Italy and Spain. T cells, B-cell-depleted T cells, or PBMCs provided the cDNA or gDNA that served as material.

Generated by immunoSEQ multiplex PCR, the TCRdb table keeps only in-frame clones and is missing some. The sample lists approximately 200,000 clones; roughly 86% were seen once. Everyone who took part was 18 to 89 years old, and they came from 20 to 25 US areas. Symptom resolution, clearance, or two negative PCRs marked donors in Cohort 3 as recovered. This CDR3 contains 17 residues. The ends lost 1 base at V and 4 bases at J; junction bases unmatched: 12. Germline lookup yields CDR1 SGHRS and CDR2 YFSETQ. Specimen: PBMCs or T cells enriched from blood (not recorded which). This chain links TRBV5-1 with TRBJ2-7, with TRBD2 identical over 9 bases. This sequence originates from a woman aged 30 to 39 who had recovered from COVID-19. Here the CDR3 reads CASSLNPGASGVYEQYF. CDR3 sequence (DNA): TGCGCCAGCAGCTTGAACCCCGGGGCTAGCGGGGTGTACGAGCAGTACTTC.